The clone carrying this T cell receptor beta chain was seen a handful of times. Measured with immunoSEQ multiplex PCR; TCRdb has only the in-frame clones, and not every one. This sample carries some 150,000 clones, roughly four fifths of them seen once, and the ten largest clones take about 2.7%. The sample belongs to a study of blood T cell repertoires in COVID-19. Unmatched junction bases numbered 14, after V lost 4 bases and J lost 3 bases. Germline V CDR1 and CDR2: SGHNT, YYREEE (reference sequence). This CDR3 comprises 17 residues. The clonotype comes from a human donor with acute or convalescent COVID-19. The donor label of this sample is uncertain. The sample comprised peripheral blood. The V call is TRBV5-4, the J call TRBJ2-5, with TRBD1 identical over 8 bases. The CDR3 bases are TGTGCCAGCAGCCGCACGTCAGGGGGCCATTTGGAAGAGACCCAGTACTTC. This sequence encodes CASSRTSGGHLEETQYF.